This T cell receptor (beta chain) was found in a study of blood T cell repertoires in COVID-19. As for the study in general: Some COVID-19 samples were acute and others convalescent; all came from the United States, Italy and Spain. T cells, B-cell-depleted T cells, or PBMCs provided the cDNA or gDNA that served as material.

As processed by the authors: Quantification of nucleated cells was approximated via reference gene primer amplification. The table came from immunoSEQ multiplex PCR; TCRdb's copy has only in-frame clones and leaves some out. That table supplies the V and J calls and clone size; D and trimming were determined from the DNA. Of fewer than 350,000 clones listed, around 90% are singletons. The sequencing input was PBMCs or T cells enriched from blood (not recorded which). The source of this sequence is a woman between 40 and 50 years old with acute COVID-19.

The CDR3 is CASSQDRLAAGYEQYF. CDR3 DNA: TGTGCCAGCAGCCAAGATCGACTAGCGGCCGGCTACGAGCAGTACTTC. V gene TRBV4-2 combines with J gene TRBJ2-7; 9 bases map to TRBD2. V was pared by 0 bases and J by 3 bases, with 6 bases of the junction left unmatched. Germline-derived CDR1 and CDR2 are LGHNA and YNFKEQ. This CDR3 is 16 amino acids long.